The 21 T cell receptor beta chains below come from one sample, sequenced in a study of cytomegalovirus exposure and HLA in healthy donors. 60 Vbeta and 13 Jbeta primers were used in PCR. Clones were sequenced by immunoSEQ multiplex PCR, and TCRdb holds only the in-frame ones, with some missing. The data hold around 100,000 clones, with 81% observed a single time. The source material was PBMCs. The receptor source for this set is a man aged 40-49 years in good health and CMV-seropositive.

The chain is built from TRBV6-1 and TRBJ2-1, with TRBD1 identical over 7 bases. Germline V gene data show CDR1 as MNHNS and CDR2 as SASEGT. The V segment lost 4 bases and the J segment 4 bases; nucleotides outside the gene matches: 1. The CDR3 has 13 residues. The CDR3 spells CASSATGYNEQFF. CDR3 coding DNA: TGTGCCAGCAGTGCGACAGGGTACAATGAGCAGTTCTTC.

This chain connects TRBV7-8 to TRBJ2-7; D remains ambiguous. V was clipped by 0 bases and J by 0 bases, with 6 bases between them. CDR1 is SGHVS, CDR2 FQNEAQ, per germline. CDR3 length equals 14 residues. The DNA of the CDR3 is TGTGCCAGCAGCTTAGCCTTCAGCTCCTACGAGCAGTACTTC. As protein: CASSLAFSSYEQYF.

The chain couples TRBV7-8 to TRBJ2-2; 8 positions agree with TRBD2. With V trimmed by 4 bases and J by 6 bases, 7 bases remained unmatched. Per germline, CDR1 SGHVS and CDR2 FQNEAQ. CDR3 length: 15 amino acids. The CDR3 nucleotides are TGTGCCAGCAGCTACCTACCGGGAGGGGCCGGGGAGCTGTTTTTT. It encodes CASSYLPGGAGELFF.

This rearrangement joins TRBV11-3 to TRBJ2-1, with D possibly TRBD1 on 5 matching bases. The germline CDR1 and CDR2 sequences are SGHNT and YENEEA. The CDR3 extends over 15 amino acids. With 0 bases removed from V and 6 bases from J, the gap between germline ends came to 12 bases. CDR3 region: CASSLDSGKVNEQFF. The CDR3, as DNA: TGTGCCAGCAGCTTAGATTCAGGGAAGGTCAATGAGCAGTTCTTC.

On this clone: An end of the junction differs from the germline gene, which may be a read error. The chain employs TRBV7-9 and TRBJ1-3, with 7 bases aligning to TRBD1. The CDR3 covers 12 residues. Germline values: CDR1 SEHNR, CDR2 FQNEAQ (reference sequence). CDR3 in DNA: TGTGCCAGCAGCTCAACCACTCCGGGACAGACATTT. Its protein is CASSSTTPGQTF.

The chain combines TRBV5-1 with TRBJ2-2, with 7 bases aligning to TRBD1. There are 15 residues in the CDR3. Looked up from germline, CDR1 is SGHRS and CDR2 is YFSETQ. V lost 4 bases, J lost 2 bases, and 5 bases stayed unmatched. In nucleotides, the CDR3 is TGCGCCAGCAGCAACAGGGGACAAAACACCGGGGAGCTGTTTTTT. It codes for CASSNRGQNTGELFF.

CDR3 region: CASSPRIGQKSTDTQYF. CDR3 in DNA: TGTGCCAGCAGCCCTCGCATAGGACAGAAAAGCACAGATACGCAGTATTTT. The V gene is TRBV28, the J gene TRBJ2-3; a possible D gene is TRBD1 (6 bases). The CDR3 length is 17 residues. In germline, CDR1 is MDHEN, CDR2 SYDVKM. The V end lost 6 bases, the J end lost 0 bases, and 19 bases lay between the germline ends.

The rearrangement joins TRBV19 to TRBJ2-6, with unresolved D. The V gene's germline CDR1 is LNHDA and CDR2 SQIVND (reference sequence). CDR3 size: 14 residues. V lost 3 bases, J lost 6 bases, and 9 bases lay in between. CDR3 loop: CASSIDSLANVLTF. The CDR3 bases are TGTGCCAGTAGTATCGACTCACTGGCCAACGTCCTGACTTTC.

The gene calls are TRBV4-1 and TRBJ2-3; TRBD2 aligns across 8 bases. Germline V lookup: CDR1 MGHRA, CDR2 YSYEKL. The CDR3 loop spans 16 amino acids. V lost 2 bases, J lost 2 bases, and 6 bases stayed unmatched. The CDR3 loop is CASSQSGGAHTDTQYF. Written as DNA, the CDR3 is TGCGCCAGCAGCCAAAGCGGGGGTGCACACACAGATACGCAGTATTTT.

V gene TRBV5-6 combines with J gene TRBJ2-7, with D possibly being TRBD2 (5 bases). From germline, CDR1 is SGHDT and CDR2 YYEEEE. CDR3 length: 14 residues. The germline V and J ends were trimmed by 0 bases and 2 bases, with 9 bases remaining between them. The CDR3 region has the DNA TGTGCCAGCAGCTTGGTCGGGGTACCCTACGAGCAGTACTTC. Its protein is CASSLVGVPYEQYF.

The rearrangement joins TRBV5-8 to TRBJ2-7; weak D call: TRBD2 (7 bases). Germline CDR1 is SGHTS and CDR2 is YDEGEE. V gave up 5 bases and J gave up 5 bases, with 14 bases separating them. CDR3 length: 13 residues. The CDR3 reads CASRGRGANEQYF. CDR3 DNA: TGTGCCAGCAGGGGACGGGGGGCGAACGAGCAGTACTTC.

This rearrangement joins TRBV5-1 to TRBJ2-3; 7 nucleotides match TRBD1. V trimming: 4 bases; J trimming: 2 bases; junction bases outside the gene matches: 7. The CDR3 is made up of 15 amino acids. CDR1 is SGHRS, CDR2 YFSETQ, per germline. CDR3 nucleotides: TGCGCCAGCAGCCCACAGGGGACACTCACAGATACGCAGTATTTT. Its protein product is CASSPQGTLTDTQYF.

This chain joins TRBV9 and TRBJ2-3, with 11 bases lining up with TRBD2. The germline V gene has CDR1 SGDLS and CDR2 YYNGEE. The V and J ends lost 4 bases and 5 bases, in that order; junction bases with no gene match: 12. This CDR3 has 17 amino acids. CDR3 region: CASSPLSGRAVVDTQYF. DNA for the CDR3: TGTGCCAGCAGCCCCCTTAGCGGGAGGGCCGTTGTAGATACGCAGTATTTT.

CDR3 sequence (DNA): TGTGCCAGCAGCGTAGGAGTTAGCGGGAGCTTAACAGATACGCAGTATTTT. Its protein is CASSVGVSGSLTDTQYF. The J gene is TRBJ2-3, the V gene TRBV9, with 9 bases matching TRBD2. With V trimmed by 0 bases and J by 3 bases, 8 bases remained unmatched. This CDR3 has 17 residues. Germline assignment: CDR1 SGDLS and CDR2 YYNGEE. Complete variable domain (other parts from reference TRBV9 and TRBJ2-3): DSGVTQTPKHLITATGQRVTLRCSPRSGDLSVYWYQQSLDQGLQFLIQYYNGEERAKGNILERFSAQQFPDLHSELNLSSLELGDSALYFCASSVGVSGSLTDTQYFGPGTRLTVL.

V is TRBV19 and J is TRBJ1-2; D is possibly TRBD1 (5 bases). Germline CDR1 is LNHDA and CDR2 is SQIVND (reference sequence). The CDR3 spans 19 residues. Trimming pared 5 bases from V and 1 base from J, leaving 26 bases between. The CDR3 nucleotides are TGTGCCAGTAGTGCCCCGCCTTTGCCAGGGCTGGGAATTAACTATGGCTACACCTTC. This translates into CASSAPPLPGLGINYGYTF.

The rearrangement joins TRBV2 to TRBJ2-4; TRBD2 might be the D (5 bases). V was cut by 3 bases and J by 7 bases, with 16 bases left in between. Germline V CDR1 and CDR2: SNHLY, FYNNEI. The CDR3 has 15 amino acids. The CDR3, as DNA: TGTGCCAGCAGTGAGGGCGTTATAGGGAGTAACATTCAGTACTTC. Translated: CASSEGVIGSNIQYF.

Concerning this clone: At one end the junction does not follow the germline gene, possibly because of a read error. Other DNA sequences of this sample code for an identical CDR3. The CDR3 is CASRTDANYGYTF. CDR3 nucleotide sequence: TGCGCCAGCAGGACAGACGCTAACTATGGCTACACCTTC. V and J are TRBV6-5 and TRBJ1-2; D possibly corresponds to TRBD1 (6 bases). This CDR3 is built from 13 residues. CDR1 is MNHEY, CDR2 SVGAGI, per germline.

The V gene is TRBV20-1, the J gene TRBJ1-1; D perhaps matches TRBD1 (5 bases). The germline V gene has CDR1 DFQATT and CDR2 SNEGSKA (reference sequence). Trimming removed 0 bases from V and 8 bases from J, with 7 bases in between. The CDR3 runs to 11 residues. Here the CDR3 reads CSARDWGEAFF. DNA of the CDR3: TGCAGTGCTAGAGATTGGGGCGAAGCTTTCTTT.

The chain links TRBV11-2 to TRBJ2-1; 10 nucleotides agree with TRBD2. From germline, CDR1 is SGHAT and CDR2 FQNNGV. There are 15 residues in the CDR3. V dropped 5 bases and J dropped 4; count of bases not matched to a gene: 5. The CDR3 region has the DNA TGTGCCAGCAGCAAGACTAGCGGGCTTTACAATGAGCAGTTCTTC. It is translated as CASSKTSGLYNEQFF.

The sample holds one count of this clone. The CDR3 loop reads CASSLSGTGLQETQYF. DNA for the CDR3: TGTGCCAGCAGCTTAAGTGGGACAGGCTTGCAAGAGACCCAGTACTTC. The chain employs TRBV5-6 and TRBJ2-5, with 8 bases lining up with TRBD1. With V trimmed by 2 bases and J by 2 bases, 8 bases remained unmatched. CDR1 and CDR2 (germline): SGHDT, YYEEEE. This CDR3 has 16 amino acids.

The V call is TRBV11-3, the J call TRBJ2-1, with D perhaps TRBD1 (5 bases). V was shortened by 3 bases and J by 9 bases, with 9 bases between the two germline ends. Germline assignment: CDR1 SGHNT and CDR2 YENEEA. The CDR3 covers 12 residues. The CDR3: CASSFVQGEQFF. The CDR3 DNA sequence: TGTGCCAGCAGCTTTGTGCAGGGTGAGCAGTTCTTC.